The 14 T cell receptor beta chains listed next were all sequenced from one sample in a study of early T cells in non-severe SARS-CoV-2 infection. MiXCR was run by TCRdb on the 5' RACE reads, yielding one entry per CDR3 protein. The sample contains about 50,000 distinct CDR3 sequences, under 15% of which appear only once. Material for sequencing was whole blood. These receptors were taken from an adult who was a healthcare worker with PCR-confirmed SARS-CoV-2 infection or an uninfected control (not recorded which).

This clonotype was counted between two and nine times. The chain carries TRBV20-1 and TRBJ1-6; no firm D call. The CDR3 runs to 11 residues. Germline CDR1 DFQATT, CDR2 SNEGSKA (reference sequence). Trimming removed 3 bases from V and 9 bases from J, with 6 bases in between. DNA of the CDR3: TGCAGTGCTAGGGGCGGTTCACCCCTCCACTTT. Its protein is CSARGGSPLHF.

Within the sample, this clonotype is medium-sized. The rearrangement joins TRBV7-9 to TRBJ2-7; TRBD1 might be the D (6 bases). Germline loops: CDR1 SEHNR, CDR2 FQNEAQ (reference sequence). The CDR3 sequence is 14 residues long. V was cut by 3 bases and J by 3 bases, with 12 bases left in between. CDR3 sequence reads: CASSFAGVVYEQYF. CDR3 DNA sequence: TGTGCCAGCAGCTTTGCAGGGGTAGTCTACGAGCAGTACTTC.

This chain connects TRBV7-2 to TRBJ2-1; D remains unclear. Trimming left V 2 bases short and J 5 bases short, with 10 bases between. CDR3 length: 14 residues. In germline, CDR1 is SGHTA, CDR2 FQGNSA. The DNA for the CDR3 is TGTGCCAGCAGCTTACCTACAACCCACAATGAGCAGTTCTTC. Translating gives CASSLPTTHNEQFF.

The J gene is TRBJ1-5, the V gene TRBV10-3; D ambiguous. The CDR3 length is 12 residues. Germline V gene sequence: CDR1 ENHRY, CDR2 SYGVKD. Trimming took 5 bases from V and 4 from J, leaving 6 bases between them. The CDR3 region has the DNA TGTGCCATCAGTCCCAAGAATCAGCCCCAGCATTTT. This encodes CAISPKNQPQHF.

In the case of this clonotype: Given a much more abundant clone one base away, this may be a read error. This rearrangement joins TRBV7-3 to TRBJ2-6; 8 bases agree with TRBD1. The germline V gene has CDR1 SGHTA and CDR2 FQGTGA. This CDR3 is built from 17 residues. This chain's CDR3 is CASSEGQGGSGASVLTF. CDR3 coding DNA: TGTGCCAGCAGCGAAGGACAGGGAGGCTCTGGGGCCAGCGTCCTGACTTTC.

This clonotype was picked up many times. The CDR3 DNA is TGTGCCACCAGCAGAGATAACGGCGCCGGGGAGCTGTTTTTT. Amino acid sequence: CATSRDNGAGELFF. The gene calls are TRBV15 and TRBJ2-2; D unclear. V was cut by 0 bases and J by 6 bases, with 8 bases left in between. The CDR3 has 14 residues. CDR1 and CDR2 (germline): LNHNV, YYDKDF (reference sequence).

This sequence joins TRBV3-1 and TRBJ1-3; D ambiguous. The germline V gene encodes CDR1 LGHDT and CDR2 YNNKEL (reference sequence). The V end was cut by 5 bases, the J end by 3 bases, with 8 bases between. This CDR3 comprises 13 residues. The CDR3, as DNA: TGTGCCAGCAGCTCCTCTGGTGGAAACACCATATATTTT. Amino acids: CASSSSGGNTIYF.

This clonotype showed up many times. The CDR3 sequence: CASSVGEGPGRNYGYTF. The DNA of the CDR3 is TGTGCCAGCAGCGTAGGCGAAGGACCCGGACGTAACTATGGCTACACCTTC. The genes are TRBV9 and TRBJ1-2; D is undetermined. CDR3 length equals 17 residues. CDR1 SGDLS and CDR2 YYNGEE come from the germline V gene. V lost 0 bases and J lost 1, with 16 bases in between.

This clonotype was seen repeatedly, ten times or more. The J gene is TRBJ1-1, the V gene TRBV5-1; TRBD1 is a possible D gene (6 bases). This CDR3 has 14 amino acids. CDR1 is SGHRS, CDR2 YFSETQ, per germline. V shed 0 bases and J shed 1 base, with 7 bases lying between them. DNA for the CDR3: TGCGCCAGCAGCTTGGCGGGACAGAACACTGAAGCTTTCTTT. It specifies CASSLAGQNTEAFF. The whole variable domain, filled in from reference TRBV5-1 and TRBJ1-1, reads KAGVTQTPRYLIKTRGQQVTLSCSPISGHRSVSWYQQTPGQGLQFLFEYFSETQRNKGNFPGRFSGRQFSNSRSEMNVSTLELGDSALYLCASSLAGQNTEAFFGQGTRLTVV.

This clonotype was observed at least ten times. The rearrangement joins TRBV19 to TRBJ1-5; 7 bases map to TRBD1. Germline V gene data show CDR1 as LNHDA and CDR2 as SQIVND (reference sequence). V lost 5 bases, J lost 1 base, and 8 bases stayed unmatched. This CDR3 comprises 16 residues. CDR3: CASSFLDRPSNQPQHF. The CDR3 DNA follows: TGTGCCAGTAGTTTCCTGGACAGGCCCAGCAATCAGCCCCAGCATTTT. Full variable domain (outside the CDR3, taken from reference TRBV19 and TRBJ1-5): DGGITQSPKYLFRKEGQNVTLSCEQNLNHDAMYWYRQDPGQGLRLIYYSQIVNDFQKGDIAEGYSVSREKKESFPLTVTSAQKNPTAFYLCASSFLDRPSNQPQHFGDGTRLSIL.

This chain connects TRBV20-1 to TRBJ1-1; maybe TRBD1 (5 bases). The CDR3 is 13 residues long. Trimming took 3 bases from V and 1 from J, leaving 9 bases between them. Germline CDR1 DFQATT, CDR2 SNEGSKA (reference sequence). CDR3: CSASGTANTEAFF. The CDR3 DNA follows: TGCAGTGCTAGTGGGACGGCGAACACTGAAGCTTTCTTT.

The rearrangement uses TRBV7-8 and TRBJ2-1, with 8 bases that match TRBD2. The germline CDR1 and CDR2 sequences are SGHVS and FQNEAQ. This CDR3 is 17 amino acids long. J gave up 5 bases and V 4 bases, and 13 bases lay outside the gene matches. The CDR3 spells CASSSDGAGVWNNEQFF. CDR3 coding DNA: TGTGCCAGCAGCTCTGACGGAGCGGGGGTATGGAACAATGAGCAGTTCTTC.

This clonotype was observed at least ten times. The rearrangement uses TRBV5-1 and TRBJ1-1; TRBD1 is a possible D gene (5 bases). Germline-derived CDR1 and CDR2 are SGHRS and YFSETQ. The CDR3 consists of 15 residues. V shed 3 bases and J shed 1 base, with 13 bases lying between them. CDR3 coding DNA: TGCGCCAGCAGCTGGGTCGGGGCACCGAACACTGAAGCTTTCTTT. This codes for CASSWVGAPNTEAFF.

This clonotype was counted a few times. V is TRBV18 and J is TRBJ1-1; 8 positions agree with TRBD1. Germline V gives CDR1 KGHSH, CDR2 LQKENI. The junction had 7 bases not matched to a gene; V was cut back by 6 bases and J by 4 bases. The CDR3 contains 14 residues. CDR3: CASSGTGRGTEAFF. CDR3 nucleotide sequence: TGTGCCAGCTCTGGGACAGGTAGGGGCACTGAAGCTTTCTTT.